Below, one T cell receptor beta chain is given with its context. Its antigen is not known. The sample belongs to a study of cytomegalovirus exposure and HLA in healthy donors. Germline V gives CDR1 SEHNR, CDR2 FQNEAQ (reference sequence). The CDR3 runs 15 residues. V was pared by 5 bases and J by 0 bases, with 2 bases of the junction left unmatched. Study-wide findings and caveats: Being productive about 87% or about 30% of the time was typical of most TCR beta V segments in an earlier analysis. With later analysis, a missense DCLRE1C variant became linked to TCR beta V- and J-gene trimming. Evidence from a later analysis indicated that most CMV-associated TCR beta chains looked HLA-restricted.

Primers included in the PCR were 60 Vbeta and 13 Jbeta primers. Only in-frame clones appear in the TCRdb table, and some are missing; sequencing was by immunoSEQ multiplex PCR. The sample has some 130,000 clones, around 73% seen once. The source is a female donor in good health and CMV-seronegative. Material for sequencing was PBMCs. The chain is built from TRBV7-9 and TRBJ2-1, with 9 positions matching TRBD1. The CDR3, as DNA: TGTGCCAGCAGCCCGGGACAGGGCTCCTACAATGAGCAGTTCTTC. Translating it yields CASSPGQGSYNEQFF.